This T cell receptor (beta chain) originates from a study of blood T cells in healthy people across ages. General study findings and limits: Reliance upon unsorted PBMCs precluded definitive naive versus antigen-experienced comparison. The study found more naive CD4+ cells and higher diversity in long-lived than aged donors.

The germline gives CDR1 DFQATT, CDR2 SNEGSKA (reference sequence). Trimming took 4 bases from V and 0 from J, leaving 15 bases between them. The CDR3 spans 15 residues. Each sample yielded at least 6 million isolated PBMCs. Through a sample-barcoded 5' primer and a J-beta primer mix, a second PCR was run for roughly 6 to 12 cycles. Each sample yielded at least 2.5 million CDR3-containing paired-end reads. TCRdb analysed the 5' RACE reads with MiXCR anew, one entry per CDR3 protein. This sample has 1.5 million or so distinct CDR3 sequences, with approximately 43% found just once. Remarks on this clonotype: Its antigen is unknown.

The source of this sequence is a woman in her late teens or twenties in good health. The sample was blood. V usage is TRBV20-1 and J usage is TRBJ2-5; perhaps TRBD1 as D (6 bases). The chain's CDR3 is CSATSWGPHQETQYF. The DNA for the CDR3 is TGCAGTGCTACGTCGTGGGGGCCCCACCAAGAGACCCAGTACTTC.